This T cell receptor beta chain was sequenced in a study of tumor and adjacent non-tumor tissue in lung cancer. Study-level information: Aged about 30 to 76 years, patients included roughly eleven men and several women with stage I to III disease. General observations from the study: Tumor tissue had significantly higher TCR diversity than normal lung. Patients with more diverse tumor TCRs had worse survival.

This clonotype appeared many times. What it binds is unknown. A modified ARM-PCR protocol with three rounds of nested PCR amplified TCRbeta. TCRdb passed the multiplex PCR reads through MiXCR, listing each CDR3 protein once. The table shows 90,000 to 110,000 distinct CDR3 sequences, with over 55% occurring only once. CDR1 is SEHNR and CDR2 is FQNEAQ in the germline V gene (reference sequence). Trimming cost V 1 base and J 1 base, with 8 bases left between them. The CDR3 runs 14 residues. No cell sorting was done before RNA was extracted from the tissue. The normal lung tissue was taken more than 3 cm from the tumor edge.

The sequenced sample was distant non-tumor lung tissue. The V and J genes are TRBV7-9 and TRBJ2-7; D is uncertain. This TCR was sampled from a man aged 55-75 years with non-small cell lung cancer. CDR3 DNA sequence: TGTGCCAGCAGCTTAGTGGCCTCATCCTACGAGCAGTACTTC. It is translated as CASSLVASSYEQYF.